This is a list of T cell receptor beta chains from one sample in a study of blood T cell repertoires in COVID-19. Here immunoSEQ multiplex PCR was the method, and the copy in TCRdb shows in-frame clones only, minus some. This table holds 250,000 or so clones, about 70% found once. Sample: peripheral blood. Receptor source: a woman of 80 years or more with acute or convalescent COVID-19. Both conserved end residues are trimmed from each CDR3. The D gene is left open where the match is weak.

V	J	D	CDR3
TRBV7-2	TRBJ1-6	NA	ASLPRAGNSPLH
TRBV27	TRBJ1-2	NA	ASEQNT
TRBV6-1	TRBJ1-6	NA	ATRGSSYNSPLH
TRBV6-4	TRBJ1-6	NA	ASSDREFSPLH
TRBV20-1	TRBJ1-1	NA	SAPGSTEAF
TRBV15	TRBJ1-5	NA	ATSRRTDSNQPQH
TRBV5-1	TRBJ2-5	TRBD1	ASSPGAGQGVETQY
TRBV3-1/TRBV3-2	TRBJ1-6	NA	ASSPTRGPSYLH
TRBV4-1	TRBJ1-5	NA	ASSQGEPAAISNQPQH
TRBV3-1/TRBV3-2	TRBJ2-1	NA	ASSPTLRTDYNEQF
TRBV5-1	TRBJ2-2	NA	ASSAPWGGGDTGELF
TRBV5-4	TRBJ2-3	NA	ASSQGISRSTDTQY
TRBV5-1	TRBJ2-5	NA	ASSLGNRLQETQY
TRBV6-5	TRBJ1-3	NA	ASDSIGGSGNTIY
TRBV2	TRBJ1-2	TRBD1	ASSPGQVNYGYT
TRBV19	TRBJ2-7	TRBD1	ASSIRVNRGPGEQY
TRBV6-5	TRBJ1-5	NA	ASSYGGTGNQPQH